This TCR beta chain was sequenced in a study of beta chain features in type 1 diabetes. Study-wide results and caveats: Type 1 diabetes patients showed a moderate but significant shortening of TCRB CDR3s in all four CD4+ subsets.

Post-sort purity exceeded 95% for all sorted populations. The CDR3 covers 15 residues. The J segment lost 4 bases and the V segment lost 1 base, leaving 4 bases of the junction unmatched. The germline CDR1 and CDR2 sequences are SGDLS and YYNGEE. This clone was recorded a few times. The antigen is undetermined. Investigators reverse transcribed all isolated RNA, so they sequenced expressed TCRB transcripts. Sequencing was performed with immunoSEQ multiplex PCR; in TCRdb, only in-frame clones are kept and a portion is missing. The sample carries around 710,000 clones, roughly an eighth recorded once. Specimen: naive CD4+ T cells from blood. The clonotype originates from a man aged 25 to 45 with type 1 diabetes. V gene TRBV9 combines with J gene TRBJ2-3; TRBD1 matches 9 bases. CDR3 residues: CASSVRTGEPDTQYF. The CDR3 DNA reads TGTGCCAGCAGCGTAAGGACAGGGGAACCAGATACGCAGTATTTT.